The 24 T cell receptor beta chains presented below share a single source sample, sequenced in a study of blood T cell repertoires in COVID-19. Repertoires were generated with immunoSEQ multiplex PCR, while TCRdb's copy carries only in-frame clones and drops some. Counted here are over 200,000 clones, approximately 90% occurring once; the ten biggest clones make up 10% to 11%. The sequencing sample was made of PBMCs or T cells enriched from blood (not recorded which). The source of these receptors is a man younger than 40 who had recovered from COVID-19.

The table lists this clone with a few counts. J is TRBJ2-1 and V is TRBV11-2; 8 positions agree with TRBD2. Trimming took 1 base from V and 0 from J; bases not matched to a gene: 5. Germline CDR1 and CDR2: SGHAT and FQNNGV. The CDR3 has 17 amino acids. CDR3 sequence: CASSLGASGRSYNEQFF. The CDR3 coding sequence is TGTGCCAGCAGCTTAGGGGCTAGCGGGCGCTCCTACAATGAGCAGTTCTTC.

This clone was observed once. The chain carries TRBV18 and TRBJ2-3; 8 bases fit TRBD2. The CDR3 totals 16 residues. V was pared by 4 bases and J by 1 base, with 7 bases of the junction left unmatched. Germline V gives CDR1 KGHSH, CDR2 LQKENI. The CDR3 DNA is TGTGCCAGCTCACGGTTTGCGGGGGGAGGCACAGATACGCAGTATTTT. This encodes CASSRFAGGGTDTQYF.

This chain uses TRBV15 with TRBJ2-3; D might be TRBD1 (6 bases). Trimming pared 1 base from V and 3 bases from J, leaving 14 bases between. The germline V gene has CDR1 LNHNV and CDR2 YYDKDF (reference sequence). This CDR3 has 16 residues. CDR3 in amino acids: CATSRGRGGRTDTQYF. Here the CDR3 DNA reads TGTGCCACCAGCAGAGGCCGTGGGGGCCGGACAGATACGCAGTATTTT. The whole variable domain, remainder taken from reference TRBV15 and TRBJ2-3, is DAMVIQNPRYQVTQFGKPVTLSCSQTLNHNVMYWYQQKSSQAPKLLFHYYDKDFNNEADTPDNFQSRRPNTSFCFLDIRSPGLGDTAMYLCATSRGRGGRTDTQYFGPGTRLTVL.

The chain combines TRBV6-5 with TRBJ1-2; D is possibly TRBD1 (6 bases). Germline V gene lookup returns CDR1 MNHEY and CDR2 SVGAGI. V was trimmed by 7 bases and J by 4 bases, leaving 16 bases between them. CDR3 length: 14 amino acids. CDR3 region: CASTLTGNTYGYTF. In nucleotides, the CDR3 is TGTGCCAGCACCCTCACAGGGAATACCTATGGCTACACCTTC.

The rearrangement links TRBV28 to TRBJ1-2; possibly TRBD1 for D (6 bases). Trimming shortened V by 5 bases and J by 6 bases, and 13 bases separated the two germline ends. The CDR3 runs 13 residues. Germline CDR1 reads MDHEN; CDR2 reads SYDVKM. The CDR3, as DNA: TGTGCCAGCAGTCGCAGGGGCCACCATGGCTACACCTTC. Protein sequence: CASSRRGHHGYTF.

This clone was counted once. The genes are TRBV7-9 and TRBJ2-3, with 13 bases aligning to TRBD2. V lost 10 bases to trimming and J lost 2 bases; unmatched junction nucleotides: 9. The CDR3 is 16 residues long. Germline CDR1 is SEHNR and CDR2 is FQNEAQ (reference sequence). The CDR3 DNA reads as TGTGCCACCCCCCCCGGGACTAGCGGGAACACAGATACGCAGTATTTT. As protein: CATPPGTSGNTDTQYF.

The chain carries TRBV3-1 (or the pseudogene TRBV3-2) and TRBJ2-1, with 10 bases lining up with TRBD2. Per germline, CDR1 LGHDT and CDR2 YNNKEL (reference sequence). This CDR3 has 18 amino acids. V was pared by 0 bases and J by 5 bases, with 10 bases of the junction left unmatched. CDR3 residues: CASSQDGRAGGTNNEQFF. CDR3 nucleotides: TGTGCCAGCAGCCAAGATGGGCGAGCGGGGGGGACTAACAATGAGCAGTTCTTC.

The rearrangement links TRBV2 to TRBJ1-2; D remains ambiguous. Between the trimmed V and J ends, which lost 9 bases and 2 bases, there was a span of 13 bases. Germline V CDR1 and CDR2: SNHLY, FYNNEI. The CDR3 is made up of 13 amino acids. The CDR3 loop reads CASEREMNYGYTF. Written as DNA, the CDR3 is TGTGCCAGTGAAAGGGAGATGAACTATGGCTACACCTTC.

V gene TRBV5-8 combines with J gene TRBJ1-3; perhaps TRBD1 as D (5 bases). This CDR3 spans 15 amino acids. Trimming removed 4 bases from V and 0 bases from J, with 11 bases in between. Germline CDR1 is SGHTS and CDR2 is YDEGEE. The CDR3 loop is CASSRGEYSGNTIYF. In DNA, the CDR3 is TGTGCCAGCAGCCGGGGGGAGTACTCTGGAAACACCATATATTTT.

The rearrangement uses TRBV29-1 and TRBJ2-2; 8 nucleotides match TRBD1. Germline values: CDR1 SQVTM, CDR2 ANQGSEA. This CDR3 region has 15 residues. V shed 6 bases and J 4 bases; nucleotides not matched to a gene: 10. The CDR3 coding sequence is TGCAGCGTGAAAACCGGGACAGGCTCCACCGGGGAGCTGTTTTTT. This gives the protein CSVKTGTGSTGELFF.

The gene calls are TRBV27 and TRBJ2-2; D call uncertain. CDR1 MNHEY and CDR2 SMNVEV come from the germline V gene (reference sequence). V shed 4 bases and J shed 7 bases, with 4 bases lying between them. This CDR3 contains 11 residues. The CDR3 coding sequence is TGTGCCAGCAGTTCGGGCGGGGAGCTGTTTTTT. Encoded protein: CASSSGGELFF.

The chain uses TRBV7-2 and TRBJ2-5; tentatively, D is TRBD1 (5 bases). The V end lost 5 bases, the J end lost 4 bases, and 17 bases lay between the germline ends. Germline-derived CDR1 and CDR2 are SGHTA and FQGNSA. CDR3 length: 15 amino acids. The CDR3 sequence is CASSLQVAVGETQYF. The CDR3 coding sequence is TGTGCCAGCAGCCTACAGGTCGCAGTGGGAGAGACCCAGTACTTC.

The chain combines TRBV20-1 with TRBJ2-3, with 8 bases identical to TRBD2. V lost 3 bases to trimming and J lost 2 bases; unmatched junction nucleotides: 7. This CDR3 comprises 15 residues. Germline CDR1 is DFQATT and CDR2 is SNEGSKA (reference sequence). The CDR3 region has the DNA TGCAGTGCTAGTCACCTAGCGGGTTTCACAGATACGCAGTATTTT. This encodes CSASHLAGFTDTQYF.

The chain couples TRBV9 to TRBJ1-1; 7 bases align to TRBD1. Germline CDR1 SGDLS, CDR2 YYNGEE. The J segment lost 8 bases and the V segment lost 4 bases, leaving 11 bases of the junction unmatched. The CDR3 extends over 14 amino acids. As DNA, the CDR3 is TGTGCCAGCAGCAACACGGTGGGGGACAGAGAAGCTTTCTTT. Amino acid sequence: CASSNTVGDREAFF.

The chain combines TRBV19 with TRBJ1-4; a weak D match, TRBD1 (6 bases). Trimming took off 3 bases at V and 3 bases at J, with 17 bases between the two ends. CDR1 is LNHDA, CDR2 SQIVND, per germline (reference sequence). This CDR3 spans 17 amino acids. The CDR3: CASSIPGTAGANEKLFF. The CDR3 DNA is TGTGCCAGTAGTATCCCCGGGACGGCAGGGGCTAATGAAAAACTGTTTTTT.

This clone was detected a few times. The chain joins TRBV18 to TRBJ1-2; D unresolved. V shed 6 bases and J shed 6 bases, with 11 bases lying between them. The CDR3 length is 12 residues. CDR1 KGHSH and CDR2 LQKENI come from the germline V gene. The CDR3 DNA is TGTGCCAGCTCCTACGCGAGGGATGGCTACACCTTC. Translating it yields CASSYARDGYTF.

The chain joins TRBV28 to TRBJ2-7; 9 positions agree with TRBD1. Germline values: CDR1 MDHEN, CDR2 SYDVKM. Unmatched junction bases numbered 4, after V lost 2 bases and J lost 5 bases. This CDR3 is built from 14 residues. The CDR3 protein is CASSLGTGFNEQYF. CDR3 coding DNA: TGTGCCAGCAGTTTAGGGACAGGGTTCAACGAGCAGTACTTC.

V is TRBV6-5 and J is TRBJ1-3; no clear D gene. Germline V gives CDR1 MNHEY, CDR2 SVGAGI. There are 11 residues in the CDR3. V lost 7 bases, J lost 7 bases, and 8 bases lay in between. The CDR3 is CASTTGNTIYF. CDR3 in DNA: TGTGCCAGCACTACCGGTAACACCATATATTTT.

This clone was seen repeatedly, ten times or more. The chain links TRBV28 to TRBJ1-6, with D perhaps TRBD1 (6 bases). CDR1 is MDHEN, CDR2 SYDVKM, per germline. Trimming took off 5 bases at V and 7 bases at J, with 15 bases between the two ends. The CDR3 consists of 15 residues. The CDR3 sequence is CASSRTGSTNSPLHF. The CDR3, as DNA: TGTGCCAGCAGTCGAACAGGGTCGACAAATTCACCCCTCCACTTT.

The chain couples TRBV18 to TRBJ1-4; the match to TRBD1 covers 7 bases. CDR1 and CDR2 from the germline V gene are KGHSH and LQKENI. The CDR3 is 16 amino acids. The V gene end was trimmed by 3 bases and the J gene end by 7 bases; junction bases not matched to a gene: 11. CDR3 sequence (DNA): TGTGCCAGCTCACCGATTGAGACAGGGTTGGTTGAAAAACTGTTTTTT. Translated: CASSPIETGLVEKLFF. The complete variable domain, with remaining parts taken from reference TRBV18 and TRBJ1-4, reads NAGVMQNPRHLVRRRGQEARLRCSPMKGHSHVYWYRQLPEEGLKFMVYLQKENIIDESGMPKERFSAEFPKEGPSILRIQQVVRGDSAAYFCASSPIETGLVEKLFFGSGTQLSVL.

This chain joins TRBV12-3 or TRBV12-4 and TRBJ1-4, with D possibly TRBD1 on 5 matching bases. This CDR3 spans 13 amino acids. With 3 bases removed from V and 4 bases from J, the gap between germline ends came to 6 bases. CDR3 amino acids: CASSLGGNEKLFF. DNA for the CDR3: TGTGCCAGCAGTTTGGGGGGTAATGAAAAACTGTTTTTT.

This rearrangement joins TRBV10-2 to TRBJ1-2; D may be TRBD1 (6 bases). Between the trimmed V and J ends, which lost 2 bases and 0 bases, there was a span of 16 bases. Germline lookup yields CDR1 WSHSY and CDR2 SAAADI. This CDR3 spans 17 amino acids. For the CDR3, the DNA is TGCGCCAGCAGTGAGACGTTATCGACAGGTGCTAACTATGGCTACACCTTC. This translates into CASSETLSTGANYGYTF.

This clone occurred a few times. The chain is built from TRBV6-2 or TRBV6-3 and TRBJ2-7; D is perhaps TRBD2 (5 bases). Per the germline V gene, CDR1 is MNHEY and CDR2 is SVGEGT. Trimming took 6 bases from V and 2 from J, leaving 17 bases between them. The CDR3 has 15 residues. CDR3 DNA: TGTGCCAGCAGCCAAGCAGGACTCCAGACCTACGAGCAGTACTTC. Translated: CASSQAGLQTYEQYF.

The J gene is TRBJ2-1, the V gene TRBV5-6, with 7 bases aligning to TRBD1. The CDR3 has 17 residues. CDR1 is SGHDT and CDR2 is YYEEEE in the germline V gene. Trimming at V came to 5 bases and at J to 4 bases, leaving 15 bases not matched to a gene. As DNA, the CDR3 is TGTGCCAGCAGTTATGACAGGGCTTTTGTTGGGTACAATGAGCAGTTCTTC. Its translation is CASSYDRAFVGYNEQFF.